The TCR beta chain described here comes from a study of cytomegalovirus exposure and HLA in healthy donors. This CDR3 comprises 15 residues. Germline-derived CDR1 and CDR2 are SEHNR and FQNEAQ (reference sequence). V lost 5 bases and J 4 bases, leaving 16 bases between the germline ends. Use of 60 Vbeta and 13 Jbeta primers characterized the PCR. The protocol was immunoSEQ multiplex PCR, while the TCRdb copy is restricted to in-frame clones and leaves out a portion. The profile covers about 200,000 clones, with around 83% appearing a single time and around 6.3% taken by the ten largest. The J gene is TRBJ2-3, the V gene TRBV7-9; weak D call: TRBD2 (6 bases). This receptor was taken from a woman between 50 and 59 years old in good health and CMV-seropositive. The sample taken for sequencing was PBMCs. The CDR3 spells CASSGGSARADTQYF. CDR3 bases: TGTGCCAGCAGCGGAGGGTCGGCCAGGGCAGATACGCAGTATTTT.